This T cell receptor (beta chain) originates from a study of neurological immune-mediated disorders (dated by TCRdb to about 2019). Some background on the complete study: Among the approximately 35 multiple sclerosis patients, relapsing-remitting MS was present in around 30 and secondary progressive MS was present in 3. The study compared peripheral blood TCR-beta repertoires of HTLV-I-associated myelopathy (HAM/TSP) patients, multiple sclerosis patients and healthy controls using UMI-based sequencing. The 95 to 110 TCR-beta libraries covered PBMC samples along with longitudinal samples, technical triplicates, and paired sorted CD4+ and CD8+ T-cell subsets. Of the roughly 71 subjects in the cohort, about 15 were HAM/TSP patients, about 34 were multiple sclerosis patients, and roughly 20 were healthy controls.

Libraries from unsorted PBMCs were made from 2 million PBMCs kept in RNAlater at -80 degrees C until RNA extraction. Multiple sclerosis patients were enrolled in a US clinical protocol evaluating disease progression by magnetic resonance imaging. Peripheral blood was subjected to Ficoll-Hypaque density gradient centrifugation to isolate PBMCs, which were then cryopreserved in liquid nitrogen. cDNA was synthesized by template-switch 5'RACE using a primer carrying a 10-nucleotide random unique molecular identifier by which each TCR transcript was tagged. Every sequencing run covered 15-18 subjects and yielded more than 180 million TCR-beta sequences. The RNeasy kit was used for extraction of total RNA. TCR-beta VDJ regions were amplified with primers for the TCR constant region and the 5'RACE anchor, using the KAPA Real-time Library Amplification kit. Sample indexes and Illumina adaptors were added in a first PCR, after which library yield was increased in a second PCR. After purification with Ampure beads, the TCR product of roughly 650 bp was size-selected on a 2% E-gel SizeSelection system. Before pooling, library quality was assessed on a Bioanalyzer, concentration was determined with Qubit, and library quantification was performed with the Kapa Library Quantification kit. An Illumina HiSeq 2500 sequenced the libraries paired-end 2 x 150 bp. To increase sequence diversity, about 24-32% phiX was spiked into each library pool. The authors processed their data as follows. The UMI-based MiGEC pipeline processed quality-filtered reads and removed over 75% of raw TCR sequences during error correction. VDJ genes were aligned to IMGT germline references, and clonotypes were defined by unique CDR3 amino acid sequence plus V-J genes. Clonal expansion, Shannon diversity, and CDR3 relatedness (CalcPairwiseDistances, ClusterSamples) were evaluated with VDJtools, and phylogenetic trees were built with CLCbio workbench. Using coefficient-of-variation modelling across technical triplicates, the study counted a clone as expanded if it had at least 8 unique UMIs. TCRdb trimmed public reads at Q25 via fastp, called clones via MiXCR and kept in-frame beta chains. Entries that share a CDR3 protein sequence are merged under the most common genes and DNA. Here the V and J calls rest on TCRdb's processing, not on the authors' analysis. The sample table contains over 60,000 distinct CDR3 sequences; only one count was recorded for roughly 4.5% of them. The ten largest clones take up around 2.2% of the sample.

At least ten counts were recorded for this clonotype. This receptor's antigen is unknown. Base quality data are lacking; no much larger clone is found one base away. Findings and caveats that apply to the study as a whole: No clinical or MRI features were associated with the MS cluster, and the authors said that larger cohorts are needed. In phylogenetic analysis, the repertoires of 18 of 34 MS patients grouped into a cluster of related CDR3 sequences, which suggests a possible signature at the repertoire level. Expanded clones from different subjects shared no identical CDR3 amino acid sequences, which suggests that TCR-beta repertoires were private in all groups. TCR clonal expansion was highest in HAM/TSP patients and lowest in MS patients, with MS patients falling below even healthy controls.

The CDR3 holds 12 amino acids from the cysteine to the phenylalanine. Of the read, only the CDR3 DNA is kept; its 36 bases are in frame from base 1. V loses 5 bases, J loses 4 bases, and the germline ends lie 7 bases apart. The germline V gene (reference sequence) supplies CDR1 MNHEY and CDR2 SMNVEV. This clonotype was obtained from a woman aged 70-85 years with multiple sclerosis. The rearranged segments are TRBV27 and TRBJ2-3; no confident D gene assignment can be made. Material for sequencing was PBMCs. The DNA sequence is as follows: TGTGCCAGCAGTCAATACGCAGATACGCAGTATTTT. Translated, this is CASSQYADTQYF.